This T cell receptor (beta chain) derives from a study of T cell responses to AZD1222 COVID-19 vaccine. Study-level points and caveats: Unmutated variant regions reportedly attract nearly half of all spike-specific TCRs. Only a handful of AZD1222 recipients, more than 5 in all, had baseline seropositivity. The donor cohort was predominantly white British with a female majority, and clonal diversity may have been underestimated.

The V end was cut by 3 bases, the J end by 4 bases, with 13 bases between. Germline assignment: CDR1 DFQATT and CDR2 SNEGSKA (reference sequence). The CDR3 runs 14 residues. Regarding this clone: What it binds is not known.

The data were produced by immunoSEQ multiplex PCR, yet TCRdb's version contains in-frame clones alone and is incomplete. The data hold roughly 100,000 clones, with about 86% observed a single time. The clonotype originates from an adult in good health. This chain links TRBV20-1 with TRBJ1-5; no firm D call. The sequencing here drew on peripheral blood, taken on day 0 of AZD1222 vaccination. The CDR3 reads CSASSRAPNQPQHF. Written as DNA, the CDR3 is TGCAGTGCTAGTTCGAGGGCACCAAATCAGCCCCAGCATTTT.